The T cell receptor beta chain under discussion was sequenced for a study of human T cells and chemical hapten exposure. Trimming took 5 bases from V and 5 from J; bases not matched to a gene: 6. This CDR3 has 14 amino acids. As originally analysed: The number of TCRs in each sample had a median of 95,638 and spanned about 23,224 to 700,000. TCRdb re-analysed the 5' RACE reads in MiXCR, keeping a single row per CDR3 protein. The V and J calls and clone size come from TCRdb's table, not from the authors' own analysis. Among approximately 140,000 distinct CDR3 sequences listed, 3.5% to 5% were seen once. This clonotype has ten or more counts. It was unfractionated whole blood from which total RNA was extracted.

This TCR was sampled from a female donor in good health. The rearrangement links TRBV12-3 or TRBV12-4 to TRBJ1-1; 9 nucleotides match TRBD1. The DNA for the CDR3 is TGTGCCAGCAGTGCTAGAGGGACAGGGACTGAAGCTTTCTTT. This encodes CASSARGTGTEAFF.